A single TCR beta chain is shown here with its context. It has no known antigen specificity. It has no much larger one-base neighbor in the sample; base qualities were not kept. V is clipped by 4 bases and J by 8 bases, and the sequence between their germline boundaries is 12 bases long. Reading the germline V gene gives CDR1 KGHDR and CDR2 SFDVKD. Including cysteine and phenylalanine, the CDR3 has 13 amino acids. Kept here is only the CDR3 DNA, which spans 39 bases and is read in frame from base 1. Interpreted using the paper, the treatment or condition label stands for: allogeneic hematopoietic cell transplantation with graft depleted of TCRalphabeta T cells and CD19 B cells. The children who served as transplant recipients had been given grafts of TCRalphabeta/CD19-depleted allogeneic hematopoietic cells. This record belongs to a study of T-cell reconstitution after alpha-beta-depleted transplantation in children (dated by TCRdb to 2016 to 2017). Regarding the research as a whole: T-cell immune reconstitution after TCRalphabeta/CD19-depleted allogeneic hematopoietic cell transplantation in children was quantitatively tracked in the study by means of TCR repertoire profiling.

Libraries were constructed by PCR. Instrument on record: Illumina HiSeq 2500. To normalize quantification of the TCRbeta repertoire, the TCR libraries were built with molecular barcoding that relied on unique molecular identifiers. TCRdb trimmed public reads at Q25 via fastp, called clones via MiXCR and kept in-frame beta chains. Each entry merges the rows of one CDR3 protein and shows their most common DNA and genes. The sample profile shows 700,000 to 950,000 distinct CDR3 sequences; roughly 15% of them were found once. The ten biggest clones cover 5% of the sample. Here is what the overall study found, with its caveats: Over subsequent months, a decline in hyperexpanded clone frequencies was noted, and after one year, T-cell counts and TCRbeta diversity were mostly ascribed to newly produced T cells. In some patients, the high TCRbeta diversity seen at day 60 was put down to recipient T cells and intrathymic progenitors that had survived conditioning. The apparently early recovery of alphabetaT-cell counts about two months after transplant reportedly depended on only several hundred rapidly expanded clones that came from non-depleted graft cells.

The source material was PBMCs, mostly from graft donor cells, sampled 360 days after TCRalphabeta/CD19-depleted stem cell transplant. The origin of this receptor is a male patient younger than 18 who had a stem cell transplant for acute lymphoblastic leukemia, so the T cells may come from the graft donor. Recombination connected TRBV24-1 to TRBJ2-3, and the D gene may be TRBD1, 5 bases matching. The base sequence is TGTGCCACCAGTGAAGGGGTCGCCGTTACGCAGTATTTT. Translated, this gives CATSEGVAVTQYF.